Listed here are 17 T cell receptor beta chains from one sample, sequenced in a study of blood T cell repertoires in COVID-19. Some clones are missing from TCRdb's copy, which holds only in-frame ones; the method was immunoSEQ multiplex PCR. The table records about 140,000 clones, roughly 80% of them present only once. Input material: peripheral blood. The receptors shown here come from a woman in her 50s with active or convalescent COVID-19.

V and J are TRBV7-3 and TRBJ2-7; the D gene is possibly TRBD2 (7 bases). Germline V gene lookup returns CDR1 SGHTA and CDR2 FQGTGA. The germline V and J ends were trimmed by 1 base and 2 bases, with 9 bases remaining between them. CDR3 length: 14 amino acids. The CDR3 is CASSLNGGPYEQYF. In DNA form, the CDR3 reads TGTGCCAGCAGCTTAAACGGGGGGCCCTACGAGCAGTACTTC.

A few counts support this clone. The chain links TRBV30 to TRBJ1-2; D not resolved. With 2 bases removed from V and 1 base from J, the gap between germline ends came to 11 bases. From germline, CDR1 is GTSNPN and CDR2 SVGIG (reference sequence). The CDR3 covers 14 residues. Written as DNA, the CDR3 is TGTGCCTGGAGTACGACTCCTAATAACTATGGCTACACCTTC. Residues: CAWSTTPNNYGYTF.

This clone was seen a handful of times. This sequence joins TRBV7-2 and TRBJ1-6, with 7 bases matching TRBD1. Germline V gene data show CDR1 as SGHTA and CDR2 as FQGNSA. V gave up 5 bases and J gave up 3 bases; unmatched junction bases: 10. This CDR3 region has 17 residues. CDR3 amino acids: CASSQNNRGFYNSPLHF. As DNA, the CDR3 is TGTGCCAGCAGCCAAAACAACAGGGGATTCTATAATTCACCCCTCCACTTT.

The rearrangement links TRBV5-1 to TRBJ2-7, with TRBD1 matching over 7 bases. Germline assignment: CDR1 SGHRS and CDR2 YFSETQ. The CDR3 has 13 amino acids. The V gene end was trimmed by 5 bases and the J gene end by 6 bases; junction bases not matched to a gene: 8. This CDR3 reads CASRQEQGTEQYF. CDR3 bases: TGCGCCAGCAGACAAGAACAGGGGACCGAGCAGTACTTC.

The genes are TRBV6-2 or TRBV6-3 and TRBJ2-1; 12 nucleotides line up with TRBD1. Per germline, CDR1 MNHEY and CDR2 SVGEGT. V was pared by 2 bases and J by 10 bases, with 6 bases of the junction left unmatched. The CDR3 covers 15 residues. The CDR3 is CASSYPGTGGREQFF. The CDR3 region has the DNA TGTGCCAGCAGTTACCCAGGGACAGGGGGCAGGGAGCAGTTCTTC.

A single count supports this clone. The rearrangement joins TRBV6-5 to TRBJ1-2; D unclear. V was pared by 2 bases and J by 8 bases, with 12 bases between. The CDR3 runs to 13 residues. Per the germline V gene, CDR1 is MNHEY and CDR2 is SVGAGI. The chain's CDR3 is CASSYDGVGGYTF. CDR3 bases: TGTGCCAGCAGTTACGATGGAGTCGGGGGCTACACCTTC.

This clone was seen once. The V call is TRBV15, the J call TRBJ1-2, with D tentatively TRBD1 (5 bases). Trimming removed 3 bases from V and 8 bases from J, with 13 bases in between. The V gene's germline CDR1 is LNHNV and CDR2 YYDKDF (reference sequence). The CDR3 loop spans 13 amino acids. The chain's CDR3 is CATSSPGGGGYTF. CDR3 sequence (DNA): TGTGCCACCAGCAGTCCCGGGGGTGGCGGCTACACCTTC. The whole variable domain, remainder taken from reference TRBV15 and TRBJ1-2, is DAMVIQNPRYQVTQFGKPVTLSCSQTLNHNVMYWYQQKSSQAPKLLFHYYDKDFNNEADTPDNFQSRRPNTSFCFLDIRSPGLGDTAMYLCATSSPGGGGYTFGSGTRLTVV.

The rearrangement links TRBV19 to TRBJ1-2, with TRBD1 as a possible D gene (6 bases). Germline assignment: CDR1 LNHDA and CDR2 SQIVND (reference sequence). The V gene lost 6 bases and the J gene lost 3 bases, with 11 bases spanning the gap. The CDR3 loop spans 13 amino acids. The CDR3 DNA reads TGTGCCAGTAGCGAGGGGGTTGACTATGGCTACACCTTC. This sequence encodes CASSEGVDYGYTF.

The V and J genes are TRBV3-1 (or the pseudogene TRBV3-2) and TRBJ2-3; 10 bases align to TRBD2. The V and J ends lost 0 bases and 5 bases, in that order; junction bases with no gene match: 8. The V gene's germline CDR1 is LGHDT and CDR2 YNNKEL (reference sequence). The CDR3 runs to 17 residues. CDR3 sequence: CASSQDRSGGALDTQYF. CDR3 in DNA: TGTGCCAGCAGCCAAGATAGGAGCGGGGGGGCCTTAGATACGCAGTATTTT.

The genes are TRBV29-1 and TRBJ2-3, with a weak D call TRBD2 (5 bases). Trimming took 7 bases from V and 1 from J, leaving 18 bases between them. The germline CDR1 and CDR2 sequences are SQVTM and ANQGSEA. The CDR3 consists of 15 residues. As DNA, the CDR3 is TGCAGCGCCAGGATGGGCGCCGGGGGCACAGATACGCAGTATTTT. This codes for CSARMGAGGTDTQYF.

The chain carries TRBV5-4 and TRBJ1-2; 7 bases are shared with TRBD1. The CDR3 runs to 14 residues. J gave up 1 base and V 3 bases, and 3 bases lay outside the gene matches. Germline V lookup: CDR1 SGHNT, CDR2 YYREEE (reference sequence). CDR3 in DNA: TGTGCCAGCAGCTCCCGACAGGGTAACTATGGCTACACCTTC. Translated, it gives CASSSRQGNYGYTF.

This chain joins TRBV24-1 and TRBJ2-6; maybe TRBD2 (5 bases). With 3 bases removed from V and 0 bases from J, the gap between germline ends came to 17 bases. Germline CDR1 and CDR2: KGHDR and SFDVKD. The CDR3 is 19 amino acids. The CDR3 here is CATSDKGLGEGSGANVLTF. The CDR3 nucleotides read TGTGCCACCAGTGATAAAGGACTTGGGGAAGGCTCTGGGGCCAACGTCCTGACTTTC.

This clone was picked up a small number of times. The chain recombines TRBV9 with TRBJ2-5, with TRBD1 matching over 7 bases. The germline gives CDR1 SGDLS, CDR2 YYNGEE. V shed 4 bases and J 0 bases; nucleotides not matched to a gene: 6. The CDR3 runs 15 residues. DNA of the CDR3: TGTGCCAGCAGCTTAGGGACAGCTTACCAAGAGACCCAGTACTTC. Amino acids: CASSLGTAYQETQYF.

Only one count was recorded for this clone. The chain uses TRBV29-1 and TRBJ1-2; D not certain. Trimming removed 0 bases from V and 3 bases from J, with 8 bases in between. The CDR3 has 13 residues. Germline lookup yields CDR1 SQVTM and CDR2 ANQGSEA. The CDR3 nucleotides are TGCAGCGTTGAAGATATCGGTTACTATGGCTACACCTTC. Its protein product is CSVEDIGYYGYTF.

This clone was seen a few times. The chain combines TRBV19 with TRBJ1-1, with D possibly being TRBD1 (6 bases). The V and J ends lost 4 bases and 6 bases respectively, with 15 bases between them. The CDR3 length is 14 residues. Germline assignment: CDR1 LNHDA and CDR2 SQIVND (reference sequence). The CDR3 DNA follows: TGTGCCAGTAGTAACAGGGCTCTTACCCCTGAAGCTTTCTTT. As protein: CASSNRALTPEAFF.

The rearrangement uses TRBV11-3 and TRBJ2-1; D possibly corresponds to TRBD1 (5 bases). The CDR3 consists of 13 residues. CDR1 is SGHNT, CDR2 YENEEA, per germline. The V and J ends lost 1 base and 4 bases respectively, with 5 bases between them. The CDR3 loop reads CASSLGQYNEQFF. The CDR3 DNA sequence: TGTGCCAGCAGCTTAGGACAGTACAATGAGCAGTTCTTC.

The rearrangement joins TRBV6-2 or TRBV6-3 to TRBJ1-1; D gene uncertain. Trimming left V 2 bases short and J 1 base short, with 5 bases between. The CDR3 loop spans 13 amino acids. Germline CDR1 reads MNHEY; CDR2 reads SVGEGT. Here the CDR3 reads CASSYVQNTEAFF. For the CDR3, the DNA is TGTGCCAGCAGTTACGTTCAGAACACTGAAGCTTTCTTT.